This T cell receptor beta chain was observed in a study of blood T cell repertoires in COVID-19. The overall study: The cDNA or gDNA used as material had been derived from T cells, B-cell-depleted T cells, or PBMCs.

Sequenced by immunoSEQ multiplex PCR; TCRdb stores in-frame clones only, minus some. The data hold roughly 430,000 clones, with approximately 85% observed a single time. The CDR3 runs to 13 residues. Trimming pared 3 bases from V and 6 bases from J, leaving 12 bases between. The V gene's germline CDR1 is SGHNT and CDR2 YYREEE (reference sequence). The sequenced sample was PBMCs or T cells enriched from blood (not recorded which). The TCR was taken from a middle-aged woman with acute COVID-19. The chain employs TRBV5-4 and TRBJ1-1; possible D gene TRBD1, 5 bases. CDR3 in amino acids: CASSWSGKSEAFF. CDR3 in DNA: TGTGCCAGCAGCTGGTCAGGGAAATCTGAAGCTTTCTTT.